This passage covers 19 T cell receptor beta chains from one sample sequenced in a study of T cell repertoires in cytomegalovirus infection. Their recognized antigens are unknown. One entry per CDR3 protein, called by TCRdb with MiXCR from the reads. The sample has about 280,000 distinct CDR3 sequences, 22% seen once. The starting material was cultured PBMCs, obtained from culture after CMV antigen stimulation. Every receptor here comes from a human donor in good health (CMV status not recorded). Some clones in this sample may be carry-over from other donors' samples.

The gene calls are TRBV6-1 and TRBJ1-1; D ambiguous. The CDR3 covers 15 residues. Per the germline V gene, CDR1 is MNHNS and CDR2 is SASEGT. V was trimmed by 3 bases and J by 1 base, leaving 12 bases between them. The CDR3 DNA is TGTGCCAGCAGTGACCCGGGATTTAAGAACACTGAAGCTTTCTTT. Amino acids: CASSDPGFKNTEAFF.

The chain combines TRBV11-2 with TRBJ1-4; tentative D call: TRBD1 (5 bases). The V end was cut by 0 bases, the J end by 4 bases, with 9 bases between. Looked up from germline, CDR1 is SGHAT and CDR2 is FQNNGV. The CDR3 has 15 amino acids. CDR3 nucleotides: TGTGCCAGCAGCTTAGAGGGACGAAGTAATGAAAAACTGTTTTTT. Its translation: CASSLEGRSNEKLFF.

The chain joins TRBV10-3 to TRBJ2-1; 7 nucleotides align to TRBD2. After removal of 3 bases from V and 2 bases from J, the junction contained 4 bases not matched to a gene. Germline CDR1 reads ENHRY; CDR2 reads SYGVKD. The CDR3 contains 15 residues. CDR3 coding DNA: TGTGCCATCAGTGAACCTAGCGGACCCTACAATGAGCAGTTCTTC. Translating it yields CAISEPSGPYNEQFF.

In its sample, this clonotype was seen a few times. The chain employs TRBV12-3 or TRBV12-4 and TRBJ2-1; D is unclear. This CDR3 is built from 15 residues. The V and J ends lost 4 bases and 4 bases respectively, with 14 bases between them. Here the CDR3 reads CASSYGYRAYNEQFF. CDR3 nucleotides: TGTGCCAGCAGTTACGGCTACCGCGCGTACAATGAGCAGTTCTTC.

This clonotype showed up many times. The chain carries TRBV6-1 and TRBJ2-1; 11 bases fit TRBD2. Germline V gene data show CDR1 as MNHNS and CDR2 as SASEGT. This CDR3 spans 15 amino acids. V was clipped by 7 bases and J by 9 bases; unmatched bases: 11. The CDR3 DNA reads as TGTGCCAGCAAAATTAGCGGGAGGGCCATATCTGAGCAGTTCTTC. It codes for CASKISGRAISEQFF.

Only one count was recorded for this clonotype. The V call is TRBV3-1, the J call TRBJ1-2; D may be TRBD1 (5 bases). Trimming pared 2 bases from V and 8 bases from J, leaving 18 bases between. This CDR3 spans 15 amino acids. CDR1 and CDR2 from the germline V gene are LGHDT and YNNKEL (reference sequence). CDR3 loop: CASSQHQGPPSGYTF. CDR3 DNA: TGTGCCAGCAGCCAACATCAGGGTCCCCCGTCAGGCTACACCTTC. Together with reference TRBV3-1 and TRBJ1-2, the CDR3 gives the full variable domain: DTAVSQTPKYLVTQMGNDKSIKCEQNLGHDTMYWYKQDSKKFLKIMFSYNNKELIINETVPNRFSPKSPDKAHLNLHINSLELGDSAVYFCASSQHQGPPSGYTFGSGTRLTVV.

This clonotype was seen more than once but under ten times. V is TRBV7-2 and J is TRBJ1-2, with 8 bases lining up with TRBD1. The CDR3 runs 13 residues. CDR1 is SGHTA, CDR2 FQGNSA, per germline. Unmatched junction bases numbered 6, after V lost 8 bases and J lost 4 bases. CDR3 residues: CASGQGASYGYTF. In DNA, the CDR3 is TGTGCCAGCGGGCAGGGGGCTTCCTATGGCTACACCTTC.

The chain employs TRBV7-9 and TRBJ2-7, with 7 bases aligning to TRBD1. With 7 bases clipped from V and 4 bases from J, the junction kept 13 bases outside the gene matches. The germline V gene has CDR1 SEHNR and CDR2 FQNEAQ (reference sequence). The CDR3 sequence is 15 residues long. The CDR3 reads CASTPRGGFEYEQYF. The CDR3 nucleotides read TGTGCCAGCACCCCTCGAGGGGGCTTTGAGTACGAGCAGTACTTC.

This clonotype was seen at least ten times. The chain is built from TRBV6-1 and TRBJ1-2; D perhaps matches TRBD1 (5 bases). The CDR3 loop spans 14 amino acids. In germline, CDR1 is MNHNS, CDR2 SASEGT. The germline V and J ends were trimmed by 2 bases and 3 bases, with 10 bases remaining between them. The DNA for the CDR3 is TGTGCCAGCAGTGAACAGGGTATTGACTATGGCTACACCTTC. This sequence encodes CASSEQGIDYGYTF.

This chain links TRBV6-4 with TRBJ2-3; D is unresolved. Between the trimmed V and J ends, which lost 5 bases and 3 bases, there was a span of 12 bases. CDR3 length: 14 amino acids. Germline CDR1 reads MRHNA; CDR2 reads SNTAGT. For the CDR3, the DNA is TGTGCCAGCAGTCAAACAAGTTTTACAGATACGCAGTATTTT. Encoded protein: CASSQTSFTDTQYF.

This chain connects TRBV4-1 to TRBJ2-3, with a weak D call TRBD2 (5 bases). Trimming left V 1 base short and J 0 bases short, with 11 bases between. The CDR3 is made up of 16 amino acids. CDR1 and CDR2 (germline): MGHRA, YSYEKL. This CDR3 reads CASSQVRGLSTDTQYF. The DNA for the CDR3 is TGCGCCAGCAGCCAAGTGCGCGGGCTCAGCACAGATACGCAGTATTTT.

This rearrangement joins TRBV12-3 or TRBV12-4 to TRBJ2-2; D is unclear. The CDR3 has 13 residues. V shed 5 bases and J shed 2 bases, with 6 bases lying between them. CDR3 in DNA: TGTGCCAGCAGTCGACACAACACCGGGGAGCTGTTTTTT. This encodes CASSRHNTGELFF.

This clonotype was counted only a few times. The chain carries TRBV12-3 or TRBV12-4 and TRBJ2-1; unclear D gene. V shed 3 bases and J shed 8 bases, with 8 bases lying between them. The CDR3 totals 12 residues. The CDR3 DNA reads TGTGCCAGCAGTTTTTCTGGATATGAGCAGTTCTTC. Its protein product is CASSFSGYEQFF.

A few counts support this clonotype. The V call is TRBV7-9, the J call TRBJ2-7, with a tentative D call TRBD2 (6 bases). The CDR3 length is 13 residues. Per germline, CDR1 SEHNR and CDR2 FQNEAQ (reference sequence). Trimming took off 4 bases at V and 6 bases at J, with 13 bases between the two ends. CDR3 nucleotides: TGTGCCAGCAGCTCCTCCCTGGGAGGCGAGCAGTACGTC. Its protein is CASSSSLGGEQYV.

This clonotype was detected many times. The gene calls are TRBV6-1 and TRBJ1-5; 9 bases are a match to TRBD1. Germline values: CDR1 MNHNS, CDR2 SASEGT. V was clipped by 10 bases and J by 0 bases; unmatched bases: 13. The CDR3 contains 17 residues. In nucleotides, the CDR3 is TGTGCCACCCAAGCTCTCTGGACAGGGGTTAGCAATCAGCCCCAGCATTTT. Translating it yields CATQALWTGVSNQPQHF.

This clonotype came up a few times. The chain employs TRBV7-2 and TRBJ2-2; D not certain. The CDR3 has 14 residues. The germline CDR1 and CDR2 sequences are SGHTA and FQGNSA. V was trimmed by 2 bases and J by 2 bases, leaving 6 bases between them. The CDR3 here is CASSLSINTGELFF. In nucleotides, the CDR3 is TGTGCCAGCAGCTTATCCATTAACACCGGGGAGCTGTTTTTT.

The rearrangement joins TRBV6-5 to TRBJ2-1, with a possible D match to TRBD2 (5 bases). The CDR3 totals 12 residues. V lost 6 bases and J lost 5, with 8 bases in between. Per germline, CDR1 MNHEY and CDR2 SVGAGI. CDR3 loop: CASRLGNNEQFF. The CDR3 nucleotides are TGTGCCAGCAGGCTCGGGAACAATGAGCAGTTCTTC.

This chain connects TRBV20-1 to TRBJ2-5; 11 nucleotides align to TRBD2. The length of the CDR3 is 15 residues. Trimming took 1 base from V and 5 from J; bases not matched to a gene: 6. Germline CDR1 and CDR2: DFQATT and SNEGSKA (reference sequence). CDR3: CSARGLAGGPETQYF. As DNA, the CDR3 is TGCAGTGCTAGAGGCCTAGCGGGAGGTCCTGAGACCCAGTACTTC.

The V and J genes are TRBV5-1 and TRBJ2-7; 10 positions agree with TRBD1. This CDR3 spans 14 amino acids. J gave up 6 bases and V 4 bases, and 7 bases lay outside the gene matches. The germline V gene encodes CDR1 SGHRS and CDR2 YFSETQ. For the CDR3, the DNA is TGCGCCAGCAGCCGGGGGACAGGGGAGTTCGAGCAGTACGTC. Translation: CASSRGTGEFEQYV.